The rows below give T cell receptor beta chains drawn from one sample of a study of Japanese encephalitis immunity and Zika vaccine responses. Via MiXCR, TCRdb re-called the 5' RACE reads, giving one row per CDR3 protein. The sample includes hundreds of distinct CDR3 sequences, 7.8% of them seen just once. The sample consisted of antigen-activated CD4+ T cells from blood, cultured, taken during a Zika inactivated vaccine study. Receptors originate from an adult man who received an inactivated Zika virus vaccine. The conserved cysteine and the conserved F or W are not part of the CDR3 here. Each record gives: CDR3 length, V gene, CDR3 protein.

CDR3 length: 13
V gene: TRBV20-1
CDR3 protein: SASVGGRSNQPQH

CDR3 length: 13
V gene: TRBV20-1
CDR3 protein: SAMLSGGRVETQY

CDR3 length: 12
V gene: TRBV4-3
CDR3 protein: ASSQVDGVNEAF

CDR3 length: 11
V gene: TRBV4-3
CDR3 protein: ASSQVAGRRAF

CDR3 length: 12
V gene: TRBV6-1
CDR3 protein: ASSEARNGPMFH

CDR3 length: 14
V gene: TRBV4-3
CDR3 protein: ASSQGAPGQTIEAF

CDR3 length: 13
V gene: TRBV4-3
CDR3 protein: ASSIEGRDYNEQF

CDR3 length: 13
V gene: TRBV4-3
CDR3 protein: ASSQVGDSGNTIY

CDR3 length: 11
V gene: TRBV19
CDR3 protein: ASSIGTTYTQY

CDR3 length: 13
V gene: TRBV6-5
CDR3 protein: ASRQRRKNTGELF

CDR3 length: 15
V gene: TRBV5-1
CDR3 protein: ASSLVLAGGPRDTQY

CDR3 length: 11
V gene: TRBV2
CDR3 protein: ASNYREAQPQH

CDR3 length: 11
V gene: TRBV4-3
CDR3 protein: ASSQVGAYEAF

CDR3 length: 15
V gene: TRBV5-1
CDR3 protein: ASSFRATGGRRNEQF

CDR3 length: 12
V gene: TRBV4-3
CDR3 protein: ASSQETGIYGYT

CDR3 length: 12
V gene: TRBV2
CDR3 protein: ASPRDRNTDTQY

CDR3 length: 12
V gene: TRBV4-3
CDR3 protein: ASSQAGETDTQY

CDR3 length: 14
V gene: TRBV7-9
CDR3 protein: ASSLAQAPTNEKLF

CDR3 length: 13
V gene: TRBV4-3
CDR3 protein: ASSPTLGYQETQY

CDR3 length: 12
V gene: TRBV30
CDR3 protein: AWSTSGNTGELF

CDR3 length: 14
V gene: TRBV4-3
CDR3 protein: ASSQLGGYSGNTIY

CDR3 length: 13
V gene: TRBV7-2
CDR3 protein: ASSLEGLTNEKLF

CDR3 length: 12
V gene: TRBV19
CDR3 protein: ASSRLASTDTQY

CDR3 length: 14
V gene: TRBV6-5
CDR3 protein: ASSFSGGPNTGELF

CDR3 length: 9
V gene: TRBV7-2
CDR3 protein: ASGQNTEAF

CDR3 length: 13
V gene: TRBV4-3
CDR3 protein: ASSQTGQTTTEAF

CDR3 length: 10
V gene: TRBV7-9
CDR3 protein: AGSVMNTEAF

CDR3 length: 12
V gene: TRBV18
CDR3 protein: ASSPDSRNYGYT

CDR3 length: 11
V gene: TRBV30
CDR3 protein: ASTGTGEYEQY

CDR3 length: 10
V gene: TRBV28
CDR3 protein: ASGSSGNTIY

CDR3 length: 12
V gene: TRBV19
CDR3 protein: ASSRPSGSGELF

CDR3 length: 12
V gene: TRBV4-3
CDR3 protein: ASSQVGSNEKLF

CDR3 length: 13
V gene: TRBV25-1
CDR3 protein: ASSEQGLSNSPLH

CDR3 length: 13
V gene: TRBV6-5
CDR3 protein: ASSGTGLNTGELF

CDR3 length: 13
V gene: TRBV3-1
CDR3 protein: ASSQAPSGEKTQY

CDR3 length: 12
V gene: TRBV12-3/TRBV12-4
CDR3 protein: ASSFGPWGETQY

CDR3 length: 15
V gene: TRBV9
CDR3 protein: ASIKRGPPSGANVLT

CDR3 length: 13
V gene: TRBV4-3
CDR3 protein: ASSQDGGQLYGYT

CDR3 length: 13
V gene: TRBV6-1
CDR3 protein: ASSERLRTYNEQF

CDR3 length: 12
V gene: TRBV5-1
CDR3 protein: ASGPGQIEETQY

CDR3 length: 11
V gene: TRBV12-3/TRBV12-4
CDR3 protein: ASSLLESGELF

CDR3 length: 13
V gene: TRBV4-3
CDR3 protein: ASSQVNGPNEKLF

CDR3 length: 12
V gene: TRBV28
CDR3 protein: ARGDETGGETQY

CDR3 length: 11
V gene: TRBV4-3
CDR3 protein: ASSLLADGELF

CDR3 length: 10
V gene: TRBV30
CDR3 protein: ASRGSTDTQY

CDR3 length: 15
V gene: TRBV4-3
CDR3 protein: ASSQDNSQGAWYEQY

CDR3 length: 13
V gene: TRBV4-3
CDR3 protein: ASTRTGGYDTEAF

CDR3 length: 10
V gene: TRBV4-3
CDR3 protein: ASSQVGGELF

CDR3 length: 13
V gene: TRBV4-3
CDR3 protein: ASSQTGTDVPEQF

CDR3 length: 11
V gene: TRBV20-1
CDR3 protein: SARQDSNQPQH

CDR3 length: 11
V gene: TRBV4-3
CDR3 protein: ASSQGGQKRAF

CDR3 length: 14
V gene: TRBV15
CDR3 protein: ATRDPTRVAGGEQF

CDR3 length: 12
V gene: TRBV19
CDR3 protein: ASSGHRDVSPLH

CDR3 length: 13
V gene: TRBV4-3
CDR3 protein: ASSQVPQQSSGYT